The present T cell receptor (beta chain) was sequenced within a study of cytomegalovirus exposure and HLA in healthy donors. Findings and limits, study-wide: In a later analysis, several top co-occurrence clusters appeared linked to parvovirus B19, influenza, CMV and Epstein-Barr virus. Some public TCRs appeared in many individuals, while most sequences were rare.

Points on this clone: What it recognizes is unknown.

This CDR3 is built from 15 residues. Germline V lookup: CDR1 LNHNV, CDR2 YYDKDF (reference sequence). Trimming shortened V by 1 base and J by 1 base, and 10 bases separated the two germline ends. Researchers ran the PCR with 60 Vbeta and 13 Jbeta primers. Per the authors' pipeline: A later analysis tallied some 84 million unique TCR beta chains, some 10 million of them shared. Using immunoSEQ multiplex PCR, the repertoire was profiled, and TCRdb retains in-frame clones only, with some absent. D and trimming come from the DNA, and the V and J calls and clone size come from that table. The sample yields about 100,000 clones, 60% to 80% seen once.

The clonotype originates from a woman aged 40 to 49 in good health and CMV-seronegative. The chain is built from TRBV15 and TRBJ1-1; D remains unclear. Sequenced sample: PBMCs. The CDR3 sequence: CATSRGGLANTEAFF. The CDR3 region has the DNA TGTGCCACCAGCAGAGGTGGACTGGCGAACACTGAAGCTTTCTTT.